This TCR beta chain was found in a study of CD8 T cells in Susac syndrome. A quantity of about 0.5 to 1 ug RNA underwent reverse transcription using random hexamers. MiXCR, run by TCRdb on the immunoSEQ multiplex PCR reads, gives a single entry per CDR3 protein. The table records hundreds of thousands of distinct CDR3 sequences, more than 80% of them present only once. The J segment lost 8 bases and the V segment lost 4 bases, leaving 8 bases of the junction unmatched. CDR1 and CDR2 (germline): LGHDT, YNNKEL (reference sequence). The CDR3 consists of 14 residues. Negative isolation was applied to CD8+ and CD4+ T cells, and FACS enrichment was applied to TEMRA cells.

Material: CD8+ T cells from PBMCs. This sequence was found in a human donor with multiple sclerosis. The chain combines TRBV3-1 with TRBJ2-1; TRBD2 matches at 7 bases. CDR3 nucleotides: TGTGCCAGCAGCCCAGGTAGCGGGTTCCATGAGCAGTTCTTC. Protein sequence: CASSPGSGFHEQFF.